These 9 T cell receptor beta chains came from one sample sequenced in a study of blood T cell repertoires in COVID-19. Produced via immunoSEQ multiplex PCR; TCRdb's table is partial and in-frame only. The sample holds approximately 100,000 clones, approximately 84% seen once. Sequencing input: peripheral blood. The receptors stem from a human donor in a cohort sampled during active COVID-19.

This sequence joins TRBV9 and TRBJ1-2; D is uncertain. Germline CDR1 reads SGDLS; CDR2 reads YYNGEE. This CDR3 spans 16 amino acids. Trimming stripped 4 bases from V and 3 bases from J, with 19 bases between. Written as DNA, the CDR3 is TGTGCCAGCAGCTTAGAACCGGGCCCCGGGGACTATGGCTACACCTTC. Translating it yields CASSLEPGPGDYGYTF.

The CDR3 DNA reads TGCAGTGCTAGTAGCAGCGGGGGATCCGAGCAGTACTTC. It specifies CSASSSGGSEQYF. V and J are TRBV20-1 and TRBJ2-7; 8 nucleotides align to TRBD2. Germline V gene lookup returns CDR1 DFQATT and CDR2 SNEGSKA (reference sequence). This CDR3 has 13 amino acids. V gave up 3 bases and J gave up 6 bases; unmatched junction bases: 7.

The chain has TRBV27 and TRBJ2-1; 10 positions agree with TRBD2. Trimming removed 6 bases from V and 3 bases from J; junction bases left unmatched: 8. This CDR3 region has 16 residues. Germline lookup yields CDR1 MNHEY and CDR2 SMNVEV (reference sequence). The CDR3: CASSRLLAGYYNEQFF. CDR3 in DNA: TGTGCCAGCAGCCGCCTACTAGCGGGGTACTACAATGAGCAGTTCTTC.

The V gene is TRBV3-1 (or the pseudogene TRBV3-2), the J gene TRBJ2-7; possibly TRBD1 for D (6 bases). CDR1 and CDR2 from the germline V gene are LGHDT and YNNKEL (reference sequence). CDR3 length equals 15 residues. V was trimmed by 4 bases and J by 1 base, leaving 14 bases between them. The CDR3 DNA reads TGTGCCAGCAGCCCAGGGGTTGGGAGTTCCTACGAGCAGTACTTC. Translation gives CASSPGVGSSYEQYF.

The genes are TRBV3-1 (or the pseudogene TRBV3-2) and TRBJ2-6; D is possibly TRBD1 (7 bases). The length of the CDR3 is 17 residues. Germline V CDR1 and CDR2: LGHDT, YNNKEL (reference sequence). V shed 1 base and J shed 4 bases, with 14 bases lying between them. The CDR3 DNA follows: TGTGCCAGCAGCCAAGGCGACAGGGCGGGAGGGGCCAACGTCCTGACTTTC. As protein: CASSQGDRAGGANVLTF.

The CDR3 nucleotides are TGTGCCTGGAGTGGTCTTAAGGGGGCCGCGAACACCGGGGAGCTGTTTTTT. Translating gives CAWSGLKGAANTGELFF. The J gene is TRBJ2-2, the V gene TRBV30, with 7 bases fitting TRBD1. CDR1 GTSNPN and CDR2 SVGIG come from the germline V gene (reference sequence). V trimming: 1 base; J trimming: 0 bases; junction bases outside the gene matches: 8. The CDR3 loop spans 17 amino acids. Combining the CDR3 with reference TRBV30 and TRBJ2-2 gives the whole variable domain SQTIHQWPATLVQPVGSPLSLECTVEGTSNPNLYWYRQAAGRGLQLLFYSVGIGQISSEVPQNLSASRPQDRQFILSSKKLLLSDSGFYLCAWSGLKGAANTGELFFGEGSRLTVL.

This chain uses TRBV3-1 (or the pseudogene TRBV3-2) with TRBJ2-7; 8 bases are shared with TRBD1. Trimming removed 4 bases from V and 8 bases from J; junction bases left unmatched: 4. The CDR3 sequence is 12 residues long. The germline V gene encodes CDR1 LGHDT and CDR2 YNNKEL (reference sequence). The CDR3 coding sequence is TGTGCCAGCAGCCCCGGACAGGGTCAGCAGTACTTC. Translated, it gives CASSPGQGQQYF.

The chain uses TRBV28 and TRBJ2-5, with 7 bases matching TRBD2. This CDR3 comprises 15 residues. The V segment lost 7 bases and the J segment 5 bases; nucleotides outside the gene matches: 13. Germline V gene data show CDR1 as MDHEN and CDR2 as SYDVKM. As DNA, the CDR3 is TGTGCCAGCAAGTCTAGCGGTGATTATAGGGAGACCCAGTACTTC. Translated, it gives CASKSSGDYRETQYF.

The rearrangement joins TRBV14 to TRBJ2-7; the D gene is possibly TRBD1 (6 bases). Germline assignment: CDR1 SGHDN and CDR2 FVKESK. V shed 2 bases and J shed 5 bases, with 16 bases lying between them. This CDR3 spans 15 amino acids. The CDR3 loop is CASSQFTGPENEQYF. The CDR3 DNA is TGTGCCAGCAGCCAATTTACAGGGCCGGAGAACGAGCAGTACTTC.